The 22 T cell receptor beta chains given below trace back to one sample, sequenced in a study of cytomegalovirus exposure and HLA in healthy donors. 13 Jbeta primers and 60 Vbeta primers were used for the PCR. Data came from immunoSEQ multiplex PCR; TCRdb stores just in-frame clones and leaves some out. The profile shows approximately 160,000 clones, 65% to 85% of them singletons. The sequencing sample was made of PBMCs. All receptors come from a woman aged 18-29 years in good health and CMV-seronegative.

This clone showed up just a few times. V and J are TRBV19 and TRBJ1-4; D is possibly TRBD1 (5 bases). V lost 9 bases to trimming and J lost 0 bases, with 14 bases between them. The germline V gene has CDR1 LNHDA and CDR2 SQIVND (reference sequence). This CDR3 spans 15 amino acids. CDR3 region: CASRTQGATNEKLFF. CDR3 DNA: TGTGCCAGCCGTACTCAGGGCGCAACTAATGAAAAACTGTTTTTT.

The chain joins TRBV27 to TRBJ2-1; TRBD2 agrees at 9 bases. CDR1 is MNHEY, CDR2 SMNVEV, per germline (reference sequence). V was clipped by 0 bases and J by 0 bases; unmatched bases: 12. The CDR3 runs to 20 residues. The CDR3 region has the DNA TGTGCCAGCAGTTTATCAGAACTGCGGACTAGCGCATCCTCCTACAATGAGCAGTTCTTC. This codes for CASSLSELRTSASSYNEQFF.

J is TRBJ1-1 and V is TRBV19; tentatively, D is TRBD1 (6 bases). Per germline, CDR1 LNHDA and CDR2 SQIVND (reference sequence). The CDR3 spans 14 residues. The V end lost 2 bases, the J end lost 6 bases, and 13 bases lay between the germline ends. The CDR3 loop reads CASSIFGGPSEAFF. CDR3 in DNA: TGTGCCAGTAGTATATTCGGGGGGCCGTCTGAAGCTTTCTTT.

In this sample, this clone turned up a few times. CDR3 region: CASSLTGRDQPQHF. DNA for the CDR3: TGTGCCAGCAGTTTAACGGGGAGGGATCAGCCCCAGCATTTT. V is TRBV27 and J is TRBJ1-5; D is unresolved. The V gene lost 2 bases and the J gene lost 5 bases, with 10 bases spanning the gap. The length of the CDR3 is 14 residues. Per germline, CDR1 MNHEY and CDR2 SMNVEV (reference sequence).

The chain employs TRBV27 and TRBJ2-5; TRBD2 aligns across 11 bases. The DNA end lines up better with TRBJ2-7; the J call may be wrong. Germline V gene lookup returns CDR1 MNHEY and CDR2 SMNVEV (reference sequence). CDR3 length: 15 residues. CDR3 DNA: TGTGCCAGCAGTGCCCCTAGCGGGAGGTTCAACGAGCAGTACTTC. This sequence encodes CASSAPSGRFNEQYF.

The chain recombines TRBV20-1 with TRBJ2-7, with D tentatively TRBD2 (6 bases). The V end was cut by 8 bases, the J end by 9 bases, with 17 bases between. The length of the CDR3 is 11 residues. Germline V gene lookup returns CDR1 DFQATT and CDR2 SNEGSKA (reference sequence). The CDR3: CSPHGSTGQYF. Written as DNA, the CDR3 is TGCAGTCCTCACGGGAGTACCGGGCAGTACTTC.

The chain joins TRBV10-2 to TRBJ2-7; 13 bases align to TRBD2. CDR3 length: 17 residues. The germline V gene encodes CDR1 WSHSY and CDR2 SAAADI. Trimming cost V 3 bases and J 1 base; bases outside gene matches: 6. The CDR3 region is CASSDKLAGGQSYEQYF. CDR3 coding DNA: TGCGCCAGCAGTGATAAACTAGCGGGAGGGCAATCCTACGAGCAGTACTTC.

The chain is built from TRBV30 and TRBJ1-6; D gene unclear. Germline CDR1 GTSNPN, CDR2 SVGIG (reference sequence). This CDR3 is 15 amino acids long. V lost 0 bases and J 7 bases, leaving 13 bases between the germline ends. The CDR3 DNA is TGTGCCTGGAGTGTACAACGGGGTAGAAATTCACCCCTCCACTTT. Protein sequence: CAWSVQRGRNSPLHF. The variable domain in full, with the rest retrieved from reference TRBV30 and TRBJ1-6, is SQTIHQWPATLVQPVGSPLSLECTVEGTSNPNLYWYRQAAGRGLQLLFYSVGIGQISSEVPQNLSASRPQDRQFILSSKKLLLSDSGFYLCAWSVQRGRNSPLHFGNGTRLTVT.

This sequence joins TRBV19 and TRBJ2-4; no clear D. This CDR3 spans 13 amino acids. Germline V gene lookup returns CDR1 LNHDA and CDR2 SQIVND (reference sequence). V was shortened by 2 bases and J by 5 bases, with 7 bases between the two germline ends. The CDR3 here is CASSIRGENIQYF. The CDR3 DNA is TGTGCCAGTAGTATAAGAGGAGAAAACATTCAGTACTTC.

V is TRBV19 and J is TRBJ2-7; D gene uncertain. This CDR3 is built from 16 residues. Trimming cost V 0 bases and J 2 bases, with 14 bases left between them. CDR1 LNHDA and CDR2 SQIVND come from the germline V gene (reference sequence). CDR3 nucleotide sequence: TGTGCCAGTAGTATAGAGGGCAGTGCCCCTGCCTACGAGCAGTACTTC. Protein sequence: CASSIEGSAPAYEQYF.

DNA for the CDR3: TGTGCCAGCAGCCGGGGTTCGTGGGAGACCCAGTACTTC. As protein: CASSRGSWETQYF. The chain links TRBV13 to TRBJ2-5, with a weak D call TRBD2 (5 bases). The V and J ends lost 5 bases and 5 bases respectively, with 12 bases between them. The CDR3 covers 13 residues. Germline CDR1 and CDR2: PRHDT and FYEKMQ (reference sequence).

In this sample, this clone turned up a few times. The rearrangement joins TRBV5-1 to TRBJ1-4; the match to TRBD1 covers 9 bases. The length of the CDR3 is 16 residues. Germline-derived CDR1 and CDR2 are SGHRS and YFSETQ. The junction had 5 bases not matched to a gene; V was cut back by 3 bases and J by 2 bases. This CDR3 is CASSSSGQGTNEKLFF. The CDR3 region has the DNA TGCGCCAGCAGCTCGAGCGGACAGGGGACTAATGAAAAACTGTTTTTT.

This clone showed up just a few times. J is TRBJ1-2 and V is TRBV19, with a possible D match to TRBD1 (5 bases). Trimming removed 3 bases at V and 2 bases at J, with 13 bases between. The length of the CDR3 is 15 residues. Germline loops: CDR1 LNHDA, CDR2 SQIVND (reference sequence). The CDR3 spells CASSMPRVSNYGYTF. CDR3 sequence (DNA): TGTGCCAGTAGTATGCCCAGGGTATCCAACTATGGCTACACCTTC.

This clone was counted a single time. The chain combines TRBV4-2 with TRBJ2-6; TRBD2 agrees at 9 bases. The CDR3 spans 19 residues. CDR1 is LGHNA and CDR2 is YNFKEQ in the germline V gene. With V trimmed by 4 bases and J by 0 bases, 10 bases remained unmatched. CDR3 coding DNA: TGTGCCAGCAGCCCGACATATCTAGCGGGATCCTCTGGGGCCAACGTCCTGACTTTC. Protein sequence: CASSPTYLAGSSGANVLTF.

Written as DNA, the CDR3 is TGTGCCACCAGCGGGTCTAACTATGGCTACACCTTC. This gives the protein CATSGSNYGYTF. The chain couples TRBV2 to TRBJ1-2; D uncertain. V dropped 10 bases and J dropped 0 bases, with 9 bases sitting between them. The CDR3 sequence is 12 residues long. The germline gives CDR1 SNHLY, CDR2 FYNNEI.

V usage is TRBV28 and J usage is TRBJ1-5; D gene uncertain. The V and J ends lost 4 bases and 11 bases respectively, with 12 bases between them. CDR1 is MDHEN, CDR2 SYDVKM, per germline. CDR3 length: 12 amino acids. CDR3 protein: CASSSDRTAQHF. CDR3 DNA: TGTGCCAGCAGTTCAGACCGAACAGCCCAGCATTTT.

The chain combines TRBV6-1 with TRBJ2-1; 7 bases fit TRBD1. V shed 2 bases, J shed 2 bases, and the junction held 6 bases outside the gene matches. This CDR3 spans 16 amino acids. Germline V gene data show CDR1 as MNHNS and CDR2 as SASEGT. As DNA, the CDR3 is TGTGCCAGCAGTGAAAGGGGGCAGCTACCCTACAATGAGCAGTTCTTC. Encoded protein: CASSERGQLPYNEQFF.

A few counts support this clone. This CDR3 is CASSVSSRTGSYEQYF. CDR3 sequence (DNA): TGTGCCAGCAGCGTTAGCTCGAGGACAGGGTCCTACGAGCAGTACTTC. The chain couples TRBV9 to TRBJ2-7; 8 positions match TRBD1. Unmatched junction bases numbered 8, after V lost 2 bases and J lost 1 base. CDR1 is SGDLS and CDR2 is YYNGEE in the germline V gene. This CDR3 is 16 amino acids long.

The rearrangement links TRBV10-3 to TRBJ2-5, with 7 bases identical to TRBD2. From germline, CDR1 is ENHRY and CDR2 SYGVKD. Germline trimming cut 5 bases from V and 4 bases from J; bases unmatched to any gene: 19. CDR3 size: 18 residues. CDR3 amino acids: CAISTTWTGGSQGETQYF. CDR3 sequence (DNA): TGTGCCATCAGTACCACTTGGACTGGCGGGAGTCAGGGAGAGACCCAGTACTTC.

This clone has only a few counts. The chain's CDR3 is CATSRDLRDRGNEQFF. The CDR3 region has the DNA TGTGCCACCAGCAGAGATCTCCGGGACAGGGGTAATGAGCAGTTCTTC. The V and J genes are TRBV15 and TRBJ2-1; 10 bases agree with TRBD1. CDR1 and CDR2 from the germline V gene are LNHNV and YYDKDF (reference sequence). With V trimmed by 0 bases and J by 7 bases, 6 bases remained unmatched. The CDR3 extends over 16 amino acids.

This chain links TRBV5-1 with TRBJ2-2; 7 bases line up with TRBD1. V trimming: 6 bases; J trimming: 4 bases; junction bases outside the gene matches: 15. CDR1 and CDR2 (germline): SGHRS, YFSETQ. The CDR3 consists of 17 residues. CDR3 in amino acids: CASKSPLQGKSTGELFF. CDR3 sequence (DNA): TGCGCCAGCAAATCCCCCCTACAGGGGAAAAGCACCGGGGAGCTGTTTTTT.

The CDR3 nucleotides read TGTGCCAGCAGCGTATACGGGAACACCGGGGAGCTGTTTTTT. Its protein is CASSVYGNTGELFF. The chain is built from TRBV9 and TRBJ2-2, with D unclear. Trimming removed 1 base from V and 1 base from J, with 5 bases in between. The CDR3 loop spans 14 amino acids. Per the germline V gene, CDR1 is SGDLS and CDR2 is YYNGEE.